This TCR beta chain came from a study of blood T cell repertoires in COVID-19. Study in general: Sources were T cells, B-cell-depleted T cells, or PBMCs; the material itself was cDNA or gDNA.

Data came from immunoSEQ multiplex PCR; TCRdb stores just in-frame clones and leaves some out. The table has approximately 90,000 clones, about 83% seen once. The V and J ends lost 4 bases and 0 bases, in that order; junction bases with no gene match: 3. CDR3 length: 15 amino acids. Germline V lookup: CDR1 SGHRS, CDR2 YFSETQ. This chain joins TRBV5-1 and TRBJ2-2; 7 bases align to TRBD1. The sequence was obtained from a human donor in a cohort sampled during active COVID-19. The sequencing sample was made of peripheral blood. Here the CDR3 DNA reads TGCGCCAGCAGCGACAGGGCTTCGAACACCGGGGAGCTGTTTTTT. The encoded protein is CASSDRASNTGELFF.